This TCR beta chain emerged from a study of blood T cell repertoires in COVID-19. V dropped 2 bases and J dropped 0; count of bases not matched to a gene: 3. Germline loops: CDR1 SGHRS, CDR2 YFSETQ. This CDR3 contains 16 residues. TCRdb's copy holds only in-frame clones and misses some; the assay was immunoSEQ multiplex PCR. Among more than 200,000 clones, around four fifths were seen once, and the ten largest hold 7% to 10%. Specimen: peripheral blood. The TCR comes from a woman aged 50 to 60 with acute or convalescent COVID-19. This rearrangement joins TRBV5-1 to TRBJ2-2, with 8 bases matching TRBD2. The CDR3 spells CASSFLGLANTGELFF. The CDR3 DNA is TGCGCCAGCAGCTTTTTGGGACTAGCGAACACCGGGGAGCTGTTTTTT.